Presented here are 5 T cell receptor beta chains from one specimen sequenced in a study of T cell changes during pregnancy in multiple sclerosis. TCRdb keeps only in-frame clones here, not all; method: immunoSEQ multiplex PCR. Found here are around 80,000 clones, 90% to 95% of them singletons; the top ten hold approximately 1.5%. The sample consisted of peripheral blood, taken before pregnancy. The receptors originated from a female donor with multiple sclerosis, enrolled in a pregnancy study.

The rearrangement joins TRBV7-3 to TRBJ2-3; 7 bases are a match to TRBD1. CDR3 length equals 14 residues. V lost 5 bases, J lost 5 bases, and 7 bases stayed unmatched. Per germline, CDR1 SGHTA and CDR2 FQGTGA. The CDR3, as DNA: TGTGCCAGCAGCAAGGGACAGAGTGGAGATACGCAGTATTTT. Translating it yields CASSKGQSGDTQYF.

The gene calls are TRBV19 and TRBJ2-5; 8 bases align to TRBD2. CDR3 length: 13 residues. Per germline, CDR1 LNHDA and CDR2 SQIVND (reference sequence). The junction had 7 bases not matched to a gene; V was cut back by 11 bases and J by 2 bases. This chain's CDR3 is CACGGTPQETQYF. CDR3 sequence (DNA): TGTGCCTGCGGGGGGACCCCTCAAGAGACCCAGTACTTC.

The genes are TRBV5-4 and TRBJ1-3, with 8 bases matching TRBD1. CDR3 length equals 17 residues. The germline gives CDR1 SGHNT, CDR2 YYREEE (reference sequence). Trimming took 3 bases from V and 0 from J; bases not matched to a gene: 8. The CDR3 is CASSSRVDRGSGNTIYF. The CDR3 DNA sequence: TGTGCCAGCAGCTCGAGAGTAGACAGGGGCTCTGGAAACACCATATATTTT. Full variable domain (rest looked up from reference TRBV5-4 and TRBJ1-3): ETGVTQSPTHLIKTRGQQVTLRCSSQSGHNTVSWYQQALGQGPQFIFQYYREEENGRGNFPPRFSGLQFPNYSSELNVNALELDDSALYLCASSSRVDRGSGNTIYFGEGSWLTVV.

The gene calls are TRBV9 and TRBJ1-1, with no clear D. From germline, CDR1 is SGDLS and CDR2 YYNGEE. V was trimmed by 3 bases and J by 6 bases, leaving 9 bases between them. The CDR3 runs to 12 residues. The CDR3, as DNA: TGTGCCAGCAGCGAGGTGAGGGCTGAAGCTTTCTTT. It specifies CASSEVRAEAFF.

The chain couples TRBV6-5 to TRBJ2-3, with D hard to call. CDR1 is MNHEY and CDR2 is SVGAGI in the germline V gene. The ends were cut back, 0 bases at V and 4 bases at J, with 11 bases in the middle. The CDR3 extends over 15 amino acids. The CDR3 DNA is TGTGCCAGCAGTTACTCGATCGAGTTGGCAGATACGCAGTATTTT. This gives the protein CASSYSIELADTQYF.